The sequence of this T cell receptor beta chain was determined in a study of beta chain features in type 1 diabetes. Study-wide points: Shorter TCRB CDR3s, moderately but significantly so, were found in Type 1 diabetes patients in all four CD4+ subsets.

The sample holds a few counts of this clone. Its matching antigen is unknown. Other nucleotide sequences from this sample produce the same CDR3. TCRB transcripts that were expressed got sequenced, as all of the isolated RNA had been reverse transcribed. The assay was immunoSEQ multiplex PCR, and TCRdb's table has in-frame clones only and misses some. The table lists some 350,000 clones, approximately 15% of them singletons. Germline loops: CDR1 SQVTM, CDR2 ANQGSEA. Trimming cost V 6 bases and J 0 bases; bases outside gene matches: 4. This CDR3 comprises 14 residues. The sample taken for sequencing was naive CD4+ T cells from blood. This chain connects TRBV29-1 to TRBJ1-1; 10 bases fit TRBD1. This receptor was taken from a woman aged 18-29 years with type 1 diabetes. Here the CDR3 DNA reads TGCAGCGTCCCGGGACAGGGGCTGAACACTGAAGCTTTCTTT. Protein product: CSVPGQGLNTEAFF.